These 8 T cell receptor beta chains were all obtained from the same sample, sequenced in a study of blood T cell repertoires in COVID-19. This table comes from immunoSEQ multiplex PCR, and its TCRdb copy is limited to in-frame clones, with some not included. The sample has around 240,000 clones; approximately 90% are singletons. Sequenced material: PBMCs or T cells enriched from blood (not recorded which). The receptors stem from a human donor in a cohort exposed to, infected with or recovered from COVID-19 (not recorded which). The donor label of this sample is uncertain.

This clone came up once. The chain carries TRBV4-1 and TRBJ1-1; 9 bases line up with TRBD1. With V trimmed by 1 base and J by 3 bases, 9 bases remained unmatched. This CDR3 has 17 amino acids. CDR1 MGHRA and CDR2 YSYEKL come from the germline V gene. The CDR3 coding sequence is TGCGCCAGCAGCCAAGTTTACAGGGGGCAACGGGACACTGAAGCTTTCTTT. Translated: CASSQVYRGQRDTEAFF.

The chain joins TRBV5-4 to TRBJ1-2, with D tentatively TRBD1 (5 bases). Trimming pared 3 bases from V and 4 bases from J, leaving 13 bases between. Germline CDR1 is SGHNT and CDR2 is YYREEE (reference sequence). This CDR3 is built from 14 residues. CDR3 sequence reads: CASSSDGQGYGYTF. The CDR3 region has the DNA TGTGCCAGCAGCTCGGACGGCCAGGGCTATGGCTACACCTTC.

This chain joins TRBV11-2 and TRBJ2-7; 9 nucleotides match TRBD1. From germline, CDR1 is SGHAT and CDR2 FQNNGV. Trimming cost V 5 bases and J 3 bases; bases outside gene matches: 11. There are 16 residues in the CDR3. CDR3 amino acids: CASSAPGQGTDYEQYF. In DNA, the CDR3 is TGTGCCAGCAGCGCTCCGGGACAGGGAACAGACTACGAGCAGTACTTC.

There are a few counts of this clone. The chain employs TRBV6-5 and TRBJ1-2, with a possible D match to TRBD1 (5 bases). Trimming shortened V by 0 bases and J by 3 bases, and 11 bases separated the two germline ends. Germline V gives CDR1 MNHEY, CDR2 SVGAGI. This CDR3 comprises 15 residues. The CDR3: CASSYSGGMDYGYTF. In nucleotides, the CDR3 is TGTGCCAGCAGTTACTCGGGGGGTATGGACTATGGCTACACCTTC.

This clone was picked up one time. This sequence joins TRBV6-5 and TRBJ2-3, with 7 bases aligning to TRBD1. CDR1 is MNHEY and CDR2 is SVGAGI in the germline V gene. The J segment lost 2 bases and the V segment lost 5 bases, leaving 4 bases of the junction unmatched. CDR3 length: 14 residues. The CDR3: CASSLGTVTDTQYF. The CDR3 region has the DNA TGTGCCAGCAGTCTGGGGACAGTCACAGATACGCAGTATTTT.

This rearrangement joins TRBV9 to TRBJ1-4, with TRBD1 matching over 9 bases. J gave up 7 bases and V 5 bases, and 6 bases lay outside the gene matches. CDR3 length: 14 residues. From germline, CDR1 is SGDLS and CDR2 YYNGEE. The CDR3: CASSRGQGSEKLFF. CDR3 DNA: TGTGCCAGCAGTAGGGGACAGGGAAGTGAAAAACTGTTTTTT.

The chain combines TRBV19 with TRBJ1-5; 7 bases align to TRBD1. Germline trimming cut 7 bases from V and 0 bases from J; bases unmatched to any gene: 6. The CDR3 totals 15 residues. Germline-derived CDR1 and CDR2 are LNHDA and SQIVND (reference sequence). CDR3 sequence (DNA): TGTGCCAGTAATCCCAGGGGGTCTAGCAATCAGCCCCAGCATTTT. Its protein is CASNPRGSSNQPQHF.

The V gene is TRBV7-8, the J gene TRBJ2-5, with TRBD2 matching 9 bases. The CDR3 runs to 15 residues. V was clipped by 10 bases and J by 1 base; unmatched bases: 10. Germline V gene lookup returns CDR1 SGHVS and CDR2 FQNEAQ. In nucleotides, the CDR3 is TGTGCCACCACAGTAGCGGGGGCCTCCCAAGAGACCCAGTACTTC. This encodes CATTVAGASQETQYF.